This T cell receptor beta chain is from a study of blood T cell repertoires in COVID-19. Background on the study: Acute and convalescent COVID-19 specimens originated in the United States, Italy and Spain. In each case, the material was cDNA or gDNA derived from T cells, B-cell-depleted T cells, or PBMCs.

This CDR3 has 13 residues. V was trimmed by 1 base and J by 4 bases, leaving 7 bases between them. The germline gives CDR1 PRHDT, CDR2 FYEKMQ (reference sequence). In the source study's methods: Researchers report that nucleated cell counts were estimated from reference gene primer amplification. Clones were sequenced by immunoSEQ multiplex PCR, and TCRdb holds only the in-frame ones, with some missing. V and J calls and clone size are as listed in that table; D and trimming were resolved from the DNA. The table records more than 150,000 clones, 84% of them present only once. This chain uses TRBV13 with TRBJ1-1; possible D gene TRBD1, 5 bases. Sequenced: peripheral blood. The sequence derives from a human donor in a cohort sampled during active COVID-19. The CDR3 coding sequence is TGTGCCAGCAGCTTAGTGCAGGGCACTGAAGCTTTCTTT. Amino acids: CASSLVQGTEAFF.